This TCR beta chain was sequenced for a study of vaccination and CD4 T cells after COVID-19. Study as a whole: The makeup of the convalescents was six males and four females, two of them Hispanic. Cellular stimulation was performed using overlapping spike peptides derived from SARS-CoV-2, HCoV-NL63, HCoV-OC43 and HCoV-229E. Overall study findings and caveats: A median of about 90% of reactive clones, in convalescent patients, became evident only post-vaccination.

The study sequenced cultured CD4+ T cell DNA using the Oncomine TCR Beta short-read assay. TCRdb reprocessed the PCR reads with MiXCR, giving one entry per CDR3 protein. This table has around 14,000 distinct CDR3 sequences, more than 40% appearing once. Relative to its sample, this clonotype is medium-sized. Its matching antigen is unknown. Unmatched junction bases numbered 13, after V lost 5 bases and J lost 9 bases. CDR3 length: 15 amino acids. The germline V gene encodes CDR1 LNHDA and CDR2 SQIVND (reference sequence). The sample's treatment: approximately 10-day PBMC culture with coronavirus spike peptide pools or control peptides (ViraFEST assay). Per well, roughly 1.9 million PBMCs were cultured in the presence of around 11 IU/ml IL-2 and approximately 9.5 ug/ml peptide pools.

The sequencing input was CD4+ T cells from blood, cultured in vitro. The source of this sequence is a human donor who had recovered from COVID-19. The gene calls are TRBV19 and TRBJ1-5; TRBD1 matches at 7 bases. In DNA, the CDR3 is TGTGCCAGTAGTGGCCGGGACAGATTACAGCGGCCCCAGCATTTT. It yields the protein CASSGRDRLQRPQHF.